The 24 T cell receptor beta chains below were found in one sample sequenced in a study of OX40 agonist ivuxolimab in advanced cancers. Sequenced by immunoSEQ multiplex PCR; TCRdb stores in-frame clones only, minus some. The data contain 50,000 to 65,000 clones, around 88% of them seen just once; the ten biggest clones take up around 0.61%. The sample in question was CD4+ or CD8+ T cells sorted from blood, obtained in a trial of the OX40 agonist ivuxolimab. These receptors all stem from an adult with an advanced solid tumor such as melanoma, head and neck, liver or kidney cancer.

The chain has TRBV28 and TRBJ2-1, with TRBD2 matching 8 bases. Germline V gene sequence: CDR1 MDHEN, CDR2 SYDVKM. The CDR3 covers 20 residues. V was clipped by 5 bases and J by 2 bases; unmatched bases: 20. The DNA for the CDR3 is TGTGCCAGCAGTCGCTTTATTCCCCCTGGGCTAGCGGGCCCCTACAATGAGCAGTTCTTC. Protein sequence: CASSRFIPPGLAGPYNEQFF. Supplemented by reference TRBV28 and TRBJ2-1, the full variable domain reads DVKVTQSSRYLVKRTGEKVFLECVQDMDHENMFWYRQDPGLGLRLIYFSYDVKMKEKGDIPEGYSVSREKKERFSLILESASTNQTSMYLCASSRFIPPGLAGPYNEQFFGPGTRLTVL.

V gene TRBV4-1 combines with J gene TRBJ1-5; D gene unclear. CDR1 and CDR2 (germline): MGHRA, YSYEKL. CDR3 length: 16 amino acids. The V end was cut by 0 bases, the J end by 0 bases, with 9 bases between. This chain's CDR3 is CASSQDRQYSNQPQHF. DNA for the CDR3: TGCGCCAGCAGCCAAGATCGCCAGTATAGCAATCAGCCCCAGCATTTT.

The rearrangement uses TRBV2 and TRBJ1-1; maybe TRBD1 (6 bases). V dropped 5 bases and J dropped 7 bases, with 17 bases sitting between them. The germline CDR1 and CDR2 sequences are SNHLY and FYNNEI. CDR3 length equals 14 residues. The CDR3 loop reads CASSLGAGSDEAFF. CDR3 DNA: TGTGCCAGCAGTTTGGGGGCAGGGTCGGATGAAGCTTTCTTT.

The chain recombines TRBV4-2 with TRBJ2-3; D could derive from TRBD1 or TRBD2 (5 bases each). Germline CDR1 LGHNA, CDR2 YNFKEQ. The CDR3 has 16 amino acids. Trimming removed 4 bases at V and 6 bases at J, with 20 bases between. CDR3 protein: CASSPQAVPSGDTQYF. The CDR3 DNA is TGTGCCAGCAGCCCCCAAGCGGTCCCATCAGGGGATACGCAGTATTTT.

This chain links TRBV28 with TRBJ2-1, with 16 bases that match TRBD2. With V trimmed by 5 bases and J by 8 bases, 12 bases remained unmatched. The germline V gene has CDR1 MDHEN and CDR2 SYDVKM. CDR3 length: 18 amino acids. CDR3 amino acids: CASSNTPGLAGGPHEQFF. As DNA, the CDR3 is TGTGCCAGCAGTAACACACCGGGACTAGCGGGAGGGCCCCATGAGCAGTTCTTC.

This chain joins TRBV19 and TRBJ2-3; the D is unclear. Germline V lookup: CDR1 LNHDA, CDR2 SQIVND (reference sequence). This CDR3 comprises 13 residues. V was cut by 4 bases and J by 6 bases, with 11 bases left in between. CDR3 sequence (DNA): TGTGCCAGTAGTACAGCCTGGGCCGATACGCAGTATTTT. Amino acids: CASSTAWADTQYF.

The chain employs TRBV7-6 and TRBJ1-1, with a tentative D call TRBD1 (6 bases). V was shortened by 5 bases and J by 5 bases, with 18 bases between the two germline ends. The CDR3 totals 15 residues. The germline V gene has CDR1 SGHVS and CDR2 FNYEAQ. The CDR3 spells CASSTIRTEGTEAFF. As DNA, the CDR3 is TGTGCCAGCAGCACTATTCGGACAGAAGGAACTGAAGCTTTCTTT.

V is TRBV5-6 and J is TRBJ1-4; TRBD1 is a possible D gene (6 bases). The germline CDR1 and CDR2 sequences are SGHDT and YYEEEE. This CDR3 region has 15 residues. Trimming removed 4 bases from V and 3 bases from J, with 13 bases in between. CDR3 sequence: CASSLGQNSNEKLFF. The CDR3 nucleotides are TGTGCCAGCAGCCTAGGACAGAATTCTAATGAAAAACTGTTTTTT.

This chain uses TRBV6-1 with TRBJ1-2, with D uncertain. From germline, CDR1 is MNHNS and CDR2 SASEGT. The CDR3 is made up of 11 amino acids. The germline V and J ends were trimmed by 6 bases and 5 bases, with 7 bases remaining between them. Written as DNA, the CDR3 is TGTGCCAGCAGCCTCCCATATGGCTACACCTTC. It codes for CASSLPYGYTF.

V usage is TRBV6-6 and J usage is TRBJ1-2; the D gene is possibly TRBD1 (5 bases). V was clipped by 5 bases and J by 7 bases, with 20 bases between them. The CDR3 spans 15 residues. Germline V CDR1 and CDR2: MNHNY, SVGAGI (reference sequence). The CDR3 coding sequence is TGTGCCAGCAGTGGGGCGCAGGGCCTCTTAAGTGGCTACACCTTC. It is translated as CASSGAQGLLSGYTF.

The chain employs TRBV4-2 and TRBJ2-7; 7 nucleotides agree with TRBD2. The length of the CDR3 is 14 residues. Trimming removed 8 bases from V and 3 bases from J; junction bases left unmatched: 10. Germline CDR1 LGHNA, CDR2 YNFKEQ. CDR3 coding DNA: TGTGCCAGCTCCCGGGGGGAGGAAGGCTACGAGCAGTACTTC. Its protein product is CASSRGEEGYEQYF.

This chain uses TRBV7-9 with TRBJ1-1, with D maybe TRBD1 (5 bases). This CDR3 contains 14 residues. The germline CDR1 and CDR2 sequences are SEHNR and FQNEAQ (reference sequence). Trimming cost V 5 bases and J 3 bases, with 13 bases left between them. CDR3 amino acids: CASSPLRDDTEAFF. CDR3 DNA: TGTGCCAGCAGCCCGCTCAGGGACGACACTGAAGCTTTCTTT.

The chain couples TRBV19 to TRBJ2-1; the D gene is possibly TRBD2 (5 bases). V lost 8 bases, J lost 7 bases, and 21 bases lay in between. The CDR3 is made up of 15 amino acids. Germline values: CDR1 LNHDA, CDR2 SQIVND (reference sequence). DNA of the CDR3: TGTGCCAGTCAGTGGTTCGCTAACGGGGAGAATGAGCAGTTCTTC. It encodes CASQWFANGENEQFF. Together with reference TRBV19 and TRBJ2-1, the CDR3 gives the full variable domain: DGGITQSPKYLFRKEGQNVTLSCEQNLNHDAMYWYRQDPGQGLRLIYYSQIVNDFQKGDIAEGYSVSREKKESFPLTVTSAQKNPTAFYLCASQWFANGENEQFFGPGTRLTVL.

J is TRBJ2-2 and V is TRBV10-3; 8 bases match TRBD1. The germline gives CDR1 ENHRY, CDR2 SYGVKD. The ends lost 0 bases at V and 4 bases at J; junction bases unmatched: 4. The CDR3 consists of 16 residues. CDR3 region: CAISESGQGPTGELFF. CDR3 sequence (DNA): TGTGCCATCAGTGAGTCAGGACAGGGACCCACCGGGGAGCTGTTTTTT.

This chain links TRBV15 with TRBJ2-5, with TRBD2 matching over 7 bases. CDR1 LNHNV and CDR2 YYDKDF come from the germline V gene (reference sequence). The CDR3 loop spans 16 amino acids. V lost 1 base to trimming and J lost 5 bases; unmatched junction nucleotides: 10. This CDR3 is CATSRVEGGPGETQYF. The CDR3 bases are TGTGCCACCAGCAGAGTGGAGGGAGGGCCGGGGGAGACCCAGTACTTC.

This clone was observed a few times. The genes are TRBV6-1 and TRBJ1-2; no clear D. This CDR3 spans 13 amino acids. With 7 bases removed from V and 8 bases from J, the gap between germline ends came to 17 bases. Germline V gives CDR1 MNHNS, CDR2 SASEGT. The CDR3 spells CASTLDFNLGYTF. The CDR3, as DNA: TGTGCCAGCACCCTGGACTTTAACCTAGGCTACACCTTC.

In this sample, this clone turned up a few times. The V and J genes are TRBV12-5 and TRBJ2-1, with 7 positions matching TRBD2. J gave up 2 bases and V 2 bases, and 15 bases lay outside the gene matches. Germline lookup yields CDR1 LGHNT and CDR2 FRNRAP. This CDR3 has 19 residues. The CDR3 DNA sequence: TGTGCTAGTGGTTTGTCCCTCCGCGGGCGGGAGAGAGCCTACAATGAGCAGTTCTTC. Amino acids: CASGLSLRGRERAYNEQFF. The full variable domain, rest sourced from reference TRBV12-5 and TRBJ2-1, is DARVTQTPRHKVTEMGQEVTMRCQPILGHNTVFWYRQTMMQGLELLAYFRNRAPLDDSGMPKDRFSAEMPDATLATLKIQPSEPRDSAVYFCASGLSLRGRERAYNEQFFGPGTRLTVL.

The rearrangement joins TRBV7-3 to TRBJ2-7; 10 positions agree with TRBD2. The CDR3 totals 15 residues. Germline CDR1 SGHTA, CDR2 FQGTGA. Germline trimming cut 1 base from V and 4 bases from J; bases unmatched to any gene: 4. The CDR3: CASSLIAAGGYEQYF. DNA of the CDR3: TGTGCCAGCAGCTTAATTGCAGCGGGAGGGTACGAGCAGTACTTC.

Points on this clone: A read error is possible here, since a much larger clone lies one base away. The chain uses TRBV4-1 and TRBJ2-2; 8 positions match TRBD1. CDR3 length equals 17 residues. Germline assignment: CDR1 MGHRA and CDR2 YSYEKL. CDR3 sequence reads: CASSQDSQGANTGELLF. The DNA for the CDR3 is TGCGCCAGCAGCCAAGATTCCCAGGGGGCGAACACCGGGGAGCTGCTTTTT.

V usage is TRBV6-5 and J usage is TRBJ1-5, with D hard to call. This CDR3 is built from 13 residues. Germline V gene data show CDR1 as MNHEY and CDR2 as SVGAGI. Trimming took 0 bases from V and 6 from J, leaving 6 bases between them. The CDR3 DNA sequence: TGTGCCAGCAGTTACTCGTCCCGTCAGCCCCAGCATTTT. Its translation: CASSYSSRQPQHF.

This clone was found once. The CDR3 coding sequence is TGTGCCAGCAGCTTGGGAGCGGGAGCAGGGGAGGAGACCCAGTACTTC. This encodes CASSLGAGAGEETQYF. This chain uses TRBV5-6 with TRBJ2-5; 8 bases map to TRBD2. This CDR3 is 16 amino acids long. V was clipped by 0 bases and J by 5 bases; unmatched bases: 9. Germline V lookup: CDR1 SGHDT, CDR2 YYEEEE. Full variable domain (missing parts from reference TRBV5-6 and TRBJ2-5): DAGVTQSPTHLIKTRGQQVTLRCSPKSGHDTVSWYQQALGQGPQFIFQYYEEEERQRGNFPDRFSGHQFPNYSSELNVNALLLGDSALYLCASSLGAGAGEETQYFGPGTRLLVL.

The CDR3 here is CSVDTRGETQYF. DNA for the CDR3: TGCAGCGTTGATACCAGGGGGGAGACCCAGTACTTC. The rearrangement joins TRBV29-1 to TRBJ2-5, with 7 bases aligning to TRBD1. Germline V gene lookup returns CDR1 SQVTM and CDR2 ANQGSEA. This CDR3 is built from 12 residues. After removal of 3 bases from V and 5 bases from J, the junction contained 3 bases not matched to a gene.

The gene calls are TRBV5-1 and TRBJ2-6, with D maybe TRBD1 (6 bases). The length of the CDR3 is 17 residues. V dropped 2 bases and J dropped 4 bases, with 16 bases sitting between them. CDR1 and CDR2 from the germline V gene are SGHRS and YFSETQ. In DNA form, the CDR3 reads TGCGCCAGCAGCTTCCTGGGACAAGGGTACGGGGCCAACGTCCTGACTTTC. This translates into CASSFLGQGYGANVLTF.

This chain uses TRBV9 with TRBJ2-1; 8 bases align to TRBD2. The CDR3 is 15 residues long. Germline V gene lookup returns CDR1 SGDLS and CDR2 YYNGEE. The V gene end was trimmed by 3 bases and the J gene end by 4 bases; junction bases not matched to a gene: 6. The chain's CDR3 is CASSAGSGSYNEQFF. The CDR3 nucleotides read TGTGCCAGCAGCGCCGGGAGCGGGAGTTACAATGAGCAGTTCTTC. Combining the CDR3 with reference TRBV9 and TRBJ2-1 gives the whole variable domain DSGVTQTPKHLITATGQRVTLRCSPRSGDLSVYWYQQSLDQGLQFLIQYYNGEERAKGNILERFSAQQFPDLHSELNLSSLELGDSALYFCASSAGSGSYNEQFFGPGTRLTVL.